This T cell receptor (beta chain) was sequenced in a study of cytomegalovirus exposure and HLA in healthy donors. Looking at the study overall: Roughly 180 million T cells yielded more than 90 million unique TCR beta sequences in earlier analysis. General observations from the study: A few V segments could not be told apart, such as TRBV6-2 and TRBV6-3, and were left out. The likely origin of a cluster of highly shared sequence variants was a sequencing artifact. TCR beta V- and J-gene trimming was later associated with a missense DCLRE1C variant.

In the case of this clone: Its target is unknown.

PCR employed 60 Vbeta and 13 Jbeta primers. Clones were read by immunoSEQ multiplex PCR, and TCRdb kept only the in-frame ones, dropping some. Counted here are some 160,000 clones, under 90% occurring once; the ten biggest clones make up 2% to 2.5%. V lost 1 base and J lost 14, with 15 bases in between. The germline gives CDR1 MNHNS, CDR2 SASEGT. The CDR3 consists of 13 residues. The origin of this receptor is a boy aged 2 to 9 in good health and CMV-seronegative. Input material: PBMCs. The chain has TRBV6-1 and TRBJ2-1, with D possibly matching TRBD1 (6 bases). The CDR3: CASSEVRGRGEFF. The CDR3, as DNA: TGTGCCAGCAGTGAAGTAAGGGGCAGGGGTGAGTTCTTC.